This T cell receptor beta chain is from a study of blood T cell repertoires in COVID-19. Study summary: Specimens from acute and convalescent COVID-19 originated in the United States, Italy and Spain.

Seattle patients were enrolled during active infection and followed longitudinally. J lost 5 bases, V lost 8 bases, and 6 bases had no gene match. The germline V gene encodes CDR1 LGHNA and CDR2 YNFKEQ. The CDR3 length is 14 residues. Only a few counts were recorded for this clone. Here immunoSEQ multiplex PCR was the method, and the copy in TCRdb shows in-frame clones only, minus some. This sample has around 120,000 clones, with around 90% found just once. This chain links TRBV4-2 with TRBJ1-4; 9 nucleotides match TRBD1. The sample was peripheral blood. This TCR came from a woman aged 60-75 years with COVID-19, enrolled during active disease. CDR3 region: CASGGQGGNEKLFF. DNA for the CDR3: TGTGCCAGCGGGGGACAGGGAGGGAATGAAAAACTGTTTTTT.